Following are 21 T cell receptor beta chains from one sample sequenced in a study of breast tumors, draining lymph nodes, adjacent tissues (dated by TCRdb to about 2016). The library was generated by multiplex PCR. Sequencing instrument: Illumina HiSeq 2000. TCRdb itself trimmed the public reads at Q25 with fastp, ran MiXCR and retained productive beta chains. All rows with the same CDR3 protein become a single entry with the most common DNA and genes. This sample lists some 22,000 distinct CDR3 sequences; about two fifths were detected once. Jointly, the top ten make up around a quarter of the sample. The source material was breast tumor tissue. The receptor set was obtained from a female donor with breast cancer. Some clones in this sample may be carry-over from other donors' samples.

This clonotype was observed at least ten times. This chain joins TRBV4-3 and TRBJ2-3; tentative D call: TRBD1 (6 bases). CDR3 size: 15 residues. V was trimmed by 3 bases and J by 1 base, leaving 11 bases between them. CDR1 and CDR2 (germline): LGHNA, YSLEER. The CDR3 region is CASSHRGVGTDTQYF. The CDR3, as DNA: TGCGCCAGCAGCCACAGGGGAGTCGGCACAGATACGCAGTATTTT.

This clonotype is large. This chain connects TRBV2 to TRBJ1-2; unclear D gene. Trimming left V 9 bases short and J 4 bases short, with 15 bases between. The CDR3 has 13 residues. Germline assignment: CDR1 SNHLY and CDR2 FYNNEI. The CDR3 region has the DNA TGTGCCAGAGAAAGGGCAGAAGGCTATGGCTACACCTTC. The encoded protein is CARERAEGYGYTF.

Turning to this clonotype: A much larger clone lies a single base off, so this may be a read error. The rearrangement joins TRBV11-2 to TRBJ2-7; D may be TRBD2 (6 bases). The germline V gene encodes CDR1 SGHAT and CDR2 FQNNGV. This CDR3 is built from 15 residues. V lost 6 bases and J 2 bases, leaving 17 bases between the germline ends. The CDR3 is CASSRPSAPTYEQYF. CDR3 nucleotide sequence: TGTGCCAGCAGTCGTCCTAGCGCCCCAACCTACGAGCAGTACTTC.

V and J are TRBV7-2 and TRBJ1-2; D possibly corresponds to TRBD1 (5 bases). Germline CDR1 is SGHTA and CDR2 is FQGNSA. The germline V and J ends were trimmed by 5 bases and 6 bases, with 13 bases remaining between them. This CDR3 is 13 amino acids long. CDR3 sequence: CASSQARVNGYTF. The CDR3, as DNA: TGTGCCAGCAGCCAAGCCAGGGTGAATGGCTACACCTTC.

This rearrangement joins TRBV2 to TRBJ1-2; D is unclear. The ends were cut back, 9 bases at V and 8 bases at J, with 19 bases in the middle. The CDR3 contains 13 residues. Germline-derived CDR1 and CDR2 are SNHLY and FYNNEI. This CDR3 is CARDKAGDRGYTF. The CDR3 DNA sequence: TGTGCCAGAGACAAGGCAGGAGATAGGGGCTACACCTTC.

This clonotype was observed many times. The chain links TRBV5-1 to TRBJ2-5; D is perhaps TRBD2 (6 bases). The CDR3 sequence is 14 residues long. Trimming stripped 4 bases from V and 8 bases from J, with 18 bases between. Germline lookup yields CDR1 SGHRS and CDR2 YFSETQ. Written as DNA, the CDR3 is TGCGCCAGCAGCCAAGGGACTGTCGGGCACACCCAGTACTTC. It specifies CASSQGTVGHTQYF.

This clonotype was observed a handful of times. The chain carries TRBV5-1 and TRBJ2-2; the D gene is possibly TRBD1 (6 bases). With 0 bases removed from V and 1 base from J, the gap between germline ends came to 13 bases. The CDR3 covers 17 residues. The germline CDR1 and CDR2 sequences are SGHRS and YFSETQ. In DNA, the CDR3 is TGCGCCAGCAGCTTGGCCAAGACAGGAGGGAACACCGGGGAGCTGTTTTTT. Translating it yields CASSLAKTGGNTGELFF.

In its sample, this clonotype was seen many times. V and J are TRBV5-1 and TRBJ2-1; weak D call: TRBD2 (6 bases). V gave up 0 bases and J gave up 3 bases, with 16 bases separating them. CDR3 length: 17 residues. Per germline, CDR1 SGHRS and CDR2 YFSETQ. In DNA form, the CDR3 reads TGCGCCAGCAGCTTGGGTGGGGTAACGGAGGGCTACAATGAGCAGTTCTTC. It yields the protein CASSLGGVTEGYNEQFF.

The table lists this clonotype with many counts. The chain combines TRBV27 with TRBJ2-5; D may be TRBD1 (5 bases). Germline V gene lookup returns CDR1 MNHEY and CDR2 SMNVEV (reference sequence). The CDR3 runs to 14 residues. Trimming cost V 8 bases and J 2 bases, with 15 bases left between them. The CDR3 reads CASSAWGGQETQYF. The CDR3 DNA reads as TGTGCCAGCTCGGCTTGGGGCGGTCAAGAGACCCAGTACTTC.

This clonotype was found many times. The rearrangement joins TRBV7-2 to TRBJ1-5; D unclear. Trimming stripped 0 bases from V and 3 bases from J, with 6 bases between. Germline V gene sequence: CDR1 SGHTA, CDR2 FQGNSA. The CDR3 is 14 residues long. DNA for the CDR3: TGTGCCAGCAGCTTAGCGCTTACCAATCAGCCCCAGCATTTT. Translating it yields CASSLALTNQPQHF.

This clonotype has at least ten counts. This chain links TRBV7-6 with TRBJ2-1; TRBD2 might be the D (5 bases). Per the germline V gene, CDR1 is SGHVS and CDR2 is FNYEAQ. This CDR3 contains 17 residues. V was pared by 5 bases and J by 0 bases, with 17 bases between. The CDR3 DNA reads as TGTGCCAGCAGCCTAGAGTCTACGGGGAGCTCCTACAATGAGCAGTTCTTC. Its translation is CASSLESTGSSYNEQFF. The variable domain in full, with the rest retrieved from reference TRBV7-6 and TRBJ2-1, is GAGVSQSPRYKVTKRGQDVALRCDPISGHVSLYWYRQALGQGPEFLTYFNYEAQQDKSGLPNDRFSAERPEGSISTLTIQRTEQRDSAMYRCASSLESTGSSYNEQFFGPGTRLTVL.

This clonotype was counted ten times or more. The chain recombines TRBV29-1 with TRBJ2-5; a possible D gene is TRBD2 (5 bases). The germline CDR1 and CDR2 sequences are SQVTM and ANQGSEA. This CDR3 is built from 12 residues. Trimming stripped 4 bases from V and 10 bases from J, with 16 bases between. The CDR3 here is CSVAPARGIQYF. CDR3 DNA sequence: TGCAGCGTTGCTCCGGCTCGGGGTATCCAGTACTTC.

At least ten counts were recorded for this clonotype. This chain links TRBV5-1 with TRBJ1-2, with 10 nucleotides matching TRBD1. The germline V gene encodes CDR1 SGHRS and CDR2 YFSETQ. With V trimmed by 3 bases and J by 3 bases, 5 bases remained unmatched. This CDR3 has 15 amino acids. DNA of the CDR3: TGCGCCAGCAGCTGGTCCGGGACAGGGGACTATGGCTACACCTTC. Residues: CASSWSGTGDYGYTF.

This clonotype was recorded at least ten times. The rearrangement links TRBV12-3 or TRBV12-4 to TRBJ1-5; no reliable D call. Trimming took 6 bases from V and 5 from J, leaving 8 bases between them. The CDR3 length is 12 residues. The CDR3 DNA is TGTGCCAGCAGAACCAATTATCAGCCCCAGCATTTT. Its protein is CASRTNYQPQHF.

This clonotype has a count of ten or more. This rearrangement joins TRBV30 to TRBJ1-6; 7 bases align to TRBD1. The V segment lost 5 bases and the J segment 10 bases; nucleotides outside the gene matches: 8. Germline lookup yields CDR1 GTSNPN and CDR2 SVGIG (reference sequence). The CDR3 extends over 13 amino acids. CDR3 loop: CAWDRGRNSPLHF. The CDR3 region has the DNA TGTGCCTGGGATAGGGGGCGGAACTCACCCCTCCACTTT.

This chain joins TRBV5-6 and TRBJ1-2, with 9 bases matching TRBD1. Germline V CDR1 and CDR2: SGHDT, YYEEEE. V was clipped by 3 bases and J by 4 bases; unmatched bases: 10. This CDR3 spans 16 amino acids. For the CDR3, the DNA is TGTGCCAGCAGCTCCGCACCGGGACAGGGCAGCTATGGCTACACCTTC. Residues: CASSSAPGQGSYGYTF.

The chain employs TRBV5-1 and TRBJ2-1, with D perhaps matching TRBD2 (7 bases). V was cut by 3 bases and J by 6 bases, with 19 bases left in between. The germline gives CDR1 SGHRS, CDR2 YFSETQ. The CDR3 loop spans 16 amino acids. CDR3 nucleotide sequence: TGCGCCAGCAGCTACCTGACTAGGGGGGGCAGCAATGAGCAGTTCTTC. Translated, it gives CASSYLTRGGSNEQFF.

The rearrangement joins TRBV5-1 to TRBJ1-2; unclear D gene. The CDR3 consists of 15 residues. Germline CDR1 and CDR2: SGHRS and YFSETQ. Trimming removed 0 bases from V and 1 base from J, with 10 bases in between. The CDR3 DNA reads TGCGCCAGCAGCTTGGGCCATAGGGATAACTATGGCTACACCTTC. This gives the protein CASSLGHRDNYGYTF.

This clonotype was seen at least ten times. The rearrangement uses TRBV20-1 and TRBJ1-6; 8 positions match TRBD1. The V gene's germline CDR1 is DFQATT and CDR2 SNEGSKA (reference sequence). J gave up 7 bases and V 6 bases, and 11 bases lay outside the gene matches. This CDR3 has 15 residues. CDR3 sequence: CSAPLPGQENSPLHF. CDR3 nucleotides: TGCAGTGCCCCCCTCCCGGGACAGGAGAATTCACCCCTCCACTTT.

This clonotype was counted a single time. This sequence joins TRBV12-3 or TRBV12-4 and TRBJ1-4, with a tentative D call TRBD1 (5 bases). CDR3 length equals 13 residues. Trimming removed 3 bases at V and 8 bases at J, with 10 bases between. The CDR3 loop reads CASSLVTAEKLFF. CDR3 in DNA: TGTGCCAGCAGTTTGGTGACAGCCGAAAAACTGTTTTTT.

The V gene is TRBV7-6, the J gene TRBJ1-6; tentative D call: TRBD1 (6 bases). V lost 0 bases, J lost 10 bases, and 10 bases lay in between. Germline V gives CDR1 SGHVS, CDR2 FNYEAQ. The CDR3 is 14 residues long. CDR3 region: CASSLAGTQSPLHF. CDR3 nucleotides: TGTGCCAGCAGCTTAGCTGGGACACAATCACCCCTCCACTTT.